This TCR beta chain appears in the sequencing data of a study of T cells in Graves' hyperthyroidism and ophthalmopathy. Broader study findings: Most clonotypes expanded in the thyroid (above 0.001) were also present in blood.

To note about this clonotype: Its antigen is as yet unknown.

V shed 6 bases and J 11 bases; nucleotides not matched to a gene: 22. The CDR3 sequence is 17 residues long. The CDR3 regions of TCR beta were amplified from RNA transcripts. The HTBI primer set drove a first-round RT-PCR of the TCR CDR3. MiXCR, applied by TCRdb to the multiplex PCR reads, yields one record per CDR3 protein. The data show 500,000 to 750,000 distinct CDR3 sequences, around 45% seen once. Sequencing was performed on peripheral blood or thyroid tissue (not recorded which). This rearrangement joins TRBV12-3 or TRBV12-4 to TRBJ1-3; 7 bases are a match to TRBD1. This TCR was recovered from a woman aged 18-30 years with Graves' hyperthyroidism. The CDR3 protein is CASSPDTGELFTGAIYF. CDR3 bases: TGTGCCAGCAGCCCTGACACCGGGGAGCTGTTTACAGGGGCCATATATTTT.